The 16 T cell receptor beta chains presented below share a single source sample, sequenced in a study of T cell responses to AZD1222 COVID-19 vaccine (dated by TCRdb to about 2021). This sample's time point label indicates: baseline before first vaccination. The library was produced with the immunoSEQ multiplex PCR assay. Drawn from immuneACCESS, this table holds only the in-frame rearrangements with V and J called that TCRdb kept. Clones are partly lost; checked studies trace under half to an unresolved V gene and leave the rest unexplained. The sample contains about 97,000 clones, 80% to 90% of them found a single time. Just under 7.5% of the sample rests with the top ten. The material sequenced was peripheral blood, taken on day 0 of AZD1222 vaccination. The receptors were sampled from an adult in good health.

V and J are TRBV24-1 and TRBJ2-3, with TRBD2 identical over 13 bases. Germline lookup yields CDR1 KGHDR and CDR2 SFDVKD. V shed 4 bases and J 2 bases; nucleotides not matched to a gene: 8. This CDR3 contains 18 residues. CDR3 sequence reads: CATSDAGLAGPYTDTQYF. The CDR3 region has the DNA TGTGCCACCAGTGACGCGGGACTAGCGGGACCATACACAGATACGCAGTATTTT.

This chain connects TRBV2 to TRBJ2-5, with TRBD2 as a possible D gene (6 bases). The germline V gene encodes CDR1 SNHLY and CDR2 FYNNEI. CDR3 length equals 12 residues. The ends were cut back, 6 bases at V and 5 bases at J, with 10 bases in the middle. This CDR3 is CASSEDYETQYF. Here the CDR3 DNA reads TGTGCCAGCAGCGAGGACTACGAGACCCAGTACTTC.

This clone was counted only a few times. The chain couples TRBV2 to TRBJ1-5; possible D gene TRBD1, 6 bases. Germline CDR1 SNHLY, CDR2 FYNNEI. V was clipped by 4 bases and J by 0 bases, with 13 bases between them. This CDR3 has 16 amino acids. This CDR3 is CASSGGPGHSNQPQHF. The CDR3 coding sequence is TGTGCCAGCAGTGGGGGGCCGGGGCATAGCAATCAGCCCCAGCATTTT.

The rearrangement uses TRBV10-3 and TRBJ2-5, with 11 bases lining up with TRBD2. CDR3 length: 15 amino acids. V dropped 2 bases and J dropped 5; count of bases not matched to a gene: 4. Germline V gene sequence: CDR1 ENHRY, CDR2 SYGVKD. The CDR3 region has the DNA TGTGCCATCAGTGAGCCGACTAGCGGGAAGGAGACCCAGTACTTC. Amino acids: CAISEPTSGKETQYF.

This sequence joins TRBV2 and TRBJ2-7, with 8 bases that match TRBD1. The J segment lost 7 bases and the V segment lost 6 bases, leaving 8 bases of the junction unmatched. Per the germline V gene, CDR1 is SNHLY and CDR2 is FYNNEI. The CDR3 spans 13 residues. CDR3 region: CASRDREIGEQYF. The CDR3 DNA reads TGTGCCAGCAGGGACAGGGAAATCGGGGAGCAGTACTTC. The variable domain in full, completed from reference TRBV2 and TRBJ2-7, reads EPEVTQTPSHQVTQMGQEVILRCVPISNHLYFYWYRQILGQKVEFLVSFYNNEISEKSEIFDDQFSVERPDGSNFTLKIRSTKLEDSAMYFCASRDREIGEQYFGPGTRLTVT.

CDR3 bases: TGTGCCAGCAGCCGCCAGACGGGACCTTCGGACTATGGCTACACCTTC. As protein: CASSRQTGPSDYGYTF. The chain combines TRBV7-2 with TRBJ1-2; a possible D gene is TRBD1 (5 bases). V dropped 5 bases and J dropped 3 bases, with 19 bases sitting between them. CDR1 is SGHTA, CDR2 FQGNSA, per germline. This CDR3 region has 16 residues.

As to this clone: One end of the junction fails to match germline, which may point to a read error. CDR3 in amino acids: CASSQDPEDSPLHF. In nucleotides, the CDR3 is TGCGCCAGCAGCCAAGATCCCGAAGATTCGCCCCTCCACTTT. V and J are TRBV4-3 and TRBJ1-6; D gene uncertain. The germline CDR1 and CDR2 sequences are LGHNA and YSLEER. The CDR3 has 14 residues.

The CDR3 spells CASSFHEIYGYTF. CDR3 coding DNA: TGTGCCAGCAGTTTCCACGAAATCTATGGCTACACCTTC. This chain connects TRBV12-3 or TRBV12-4 to TRBJ1-2; no clear D gene. The CDR3 consists of 13 residues. Trimming left V 3 bases short and J 4 bases short, with 9 bases between.

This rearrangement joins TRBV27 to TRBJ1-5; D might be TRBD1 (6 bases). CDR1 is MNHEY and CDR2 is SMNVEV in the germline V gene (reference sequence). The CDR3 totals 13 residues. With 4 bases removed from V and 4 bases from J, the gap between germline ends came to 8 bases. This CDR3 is CASSYRENQPQHF. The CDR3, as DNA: TGTGCCAGCAGTTACAGGGAGAATCAGCCCCAGCATTTT.

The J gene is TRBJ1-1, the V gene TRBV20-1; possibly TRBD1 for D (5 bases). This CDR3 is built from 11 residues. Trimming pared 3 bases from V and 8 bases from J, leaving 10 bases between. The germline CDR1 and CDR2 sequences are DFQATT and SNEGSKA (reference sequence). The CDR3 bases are TGCAGTGCTAGTCAGGGTCAGGAAGCTTTCTTT. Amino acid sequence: CSASQGQEAFF.

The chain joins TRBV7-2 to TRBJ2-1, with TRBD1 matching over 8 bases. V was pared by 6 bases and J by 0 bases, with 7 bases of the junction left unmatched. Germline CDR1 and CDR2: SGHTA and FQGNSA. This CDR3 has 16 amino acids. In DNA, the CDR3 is TGTGCCAGCAGACGACTGACAGGGGACTCCTACAATGAGCAGTTCTTC. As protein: CASRRLTGDSYNEQFF.

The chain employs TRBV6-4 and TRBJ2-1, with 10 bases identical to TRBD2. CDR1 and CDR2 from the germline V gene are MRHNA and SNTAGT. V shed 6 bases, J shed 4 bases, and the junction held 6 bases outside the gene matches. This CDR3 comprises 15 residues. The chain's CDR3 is CASSALAGAYNEQFF. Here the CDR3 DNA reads TGTGCCAGCAGCGCGCTAGCGGGAGCTTACAATGAGCAGTTCTTC.

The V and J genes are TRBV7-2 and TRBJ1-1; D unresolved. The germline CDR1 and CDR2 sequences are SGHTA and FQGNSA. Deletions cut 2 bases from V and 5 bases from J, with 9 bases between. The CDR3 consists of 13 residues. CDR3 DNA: TGTGCCAGCAGCTTAAGAGGAGCGACTGAAGCTTTCTTT. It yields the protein CASSLRGATEAFF.

The CDR3 DNA follows: TGTGCCAGCAGCTCCGGGGGGCTGGAGGGCTACACCTTC. Its translation is CASSSGGLEGYTF. The chain is built from TRBV28 and TRBJ1-2; the D gene is possibly TRBD1 (6 bases). This CDR3 contains 13 residues. Germline loops: CDR1 MDHEN, CDR2 SYDVKM. V shed 6 bases and J shed 8 bases, with 16 bases lying between them.

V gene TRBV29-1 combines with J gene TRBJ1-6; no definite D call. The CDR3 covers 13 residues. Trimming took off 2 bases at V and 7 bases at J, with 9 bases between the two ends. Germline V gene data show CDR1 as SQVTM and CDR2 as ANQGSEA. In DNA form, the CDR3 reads TGCAGCGTTGAATTAGGCCCAAATTCACCCCTCCACTTT. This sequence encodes CSVELGPNSPLHF.

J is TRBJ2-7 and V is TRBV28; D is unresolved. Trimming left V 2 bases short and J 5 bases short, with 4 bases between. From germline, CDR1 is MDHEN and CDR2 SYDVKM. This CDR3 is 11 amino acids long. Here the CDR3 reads CASSLRNEQYF. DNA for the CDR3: TGTGCCAGCAGTTTAAGGAACGAGCAGTACTTC.